This T cell receptor beta chain was profiled in a study of blood T cells in healthy people across ages. In this sample, this clonotype turned up once. Its antigen remains unidentified. Study-wide findings and caveats: Roughly linear age-related decline in beta diversity appeared, significant by age around 40. Naive CD4+ cells and diversity were both higher in long-lived donors than in aged donors.

Sample-barcoded 5' priming and a J-beta primer mix drove a second PCR of roughly 6 to 12 cycles. Each sample provided no less than 2.5 million CDR3-containing paired-end reads. TCRdb redid the calling of the 5' RACE reads with MiXCR, one entry per CDR3 protein. The profile covers around 1,800,000 distinct CDR3 sequences, with 30% to 40% appearing a single time and around 23% taken by the ten largest. This sequence was found in a human donor in good health. Source material: blood.

CDR3 sequence: CSARATTGDEKLFF. DNA for the CDR3: TGCAGTGCTAGAGCTACCACCGGGGACGAAAAACTGTTTTTT. This chain connects TRBV20-1 to TRBJ1-4; D possibly corresponds to TRBD1 (5 bases). Germline CDR1 reads DFQATT; CDR2 reads SNEGSKA (reference sequence). The CDR3 is made up of 14 amino acids. The V end was cut by 1 base, the J end by 8 bases, with 14 bases between.